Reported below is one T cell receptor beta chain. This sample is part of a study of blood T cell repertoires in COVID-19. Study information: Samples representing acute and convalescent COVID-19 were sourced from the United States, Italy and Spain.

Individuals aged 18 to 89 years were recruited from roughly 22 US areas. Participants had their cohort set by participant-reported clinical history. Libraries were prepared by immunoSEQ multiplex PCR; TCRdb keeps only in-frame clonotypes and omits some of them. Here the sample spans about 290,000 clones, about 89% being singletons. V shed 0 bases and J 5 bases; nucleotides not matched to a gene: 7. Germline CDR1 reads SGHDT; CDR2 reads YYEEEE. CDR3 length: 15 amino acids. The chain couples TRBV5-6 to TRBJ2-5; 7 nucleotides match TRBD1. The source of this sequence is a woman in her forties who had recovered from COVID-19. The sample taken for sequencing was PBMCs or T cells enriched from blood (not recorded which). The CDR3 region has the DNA TGTGCCAGCAGCTTGGTGACAGGGCTCGGGGAGACCCAGTACTTC. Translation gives CASSLVTGLGETQYF. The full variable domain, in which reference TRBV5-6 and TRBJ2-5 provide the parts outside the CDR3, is DAGVTQSPTHLIKTRGQQVTLRCSPKSGHDTVSWYQQALGQGPQFIFQYYEEEERQRGNFPDRFSGHQFPNYSSELNVNALLLGDSALYLCASSLVTGLGETQYFGPGTRLLVL.